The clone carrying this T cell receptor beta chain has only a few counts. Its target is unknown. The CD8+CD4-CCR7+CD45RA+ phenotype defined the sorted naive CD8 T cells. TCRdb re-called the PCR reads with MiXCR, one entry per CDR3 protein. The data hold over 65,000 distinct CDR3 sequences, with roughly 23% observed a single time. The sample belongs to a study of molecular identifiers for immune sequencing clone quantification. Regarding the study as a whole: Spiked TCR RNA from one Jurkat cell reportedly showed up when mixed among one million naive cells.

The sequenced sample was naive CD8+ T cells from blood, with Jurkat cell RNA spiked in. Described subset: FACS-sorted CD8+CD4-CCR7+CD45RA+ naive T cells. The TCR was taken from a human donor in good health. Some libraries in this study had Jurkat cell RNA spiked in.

The CDR3, as DNA: TGTGCCACCAGTGGGGTATCTGCTAGGCAGGGATACTCTGGCTACACCTTC. It yields the protein CATSGVSARQGYSGYTF. The genes are TRBV24-1 and TRBJ1-2; a weak D match, TRBD1 (5 bases). The CDR3 length is 17 residues. Germline V lookup: CDR1 KGHDR, CDR2 SFDVKD. Trimming removed 5 bases at V and 7 bases at J, with 25 bases between.